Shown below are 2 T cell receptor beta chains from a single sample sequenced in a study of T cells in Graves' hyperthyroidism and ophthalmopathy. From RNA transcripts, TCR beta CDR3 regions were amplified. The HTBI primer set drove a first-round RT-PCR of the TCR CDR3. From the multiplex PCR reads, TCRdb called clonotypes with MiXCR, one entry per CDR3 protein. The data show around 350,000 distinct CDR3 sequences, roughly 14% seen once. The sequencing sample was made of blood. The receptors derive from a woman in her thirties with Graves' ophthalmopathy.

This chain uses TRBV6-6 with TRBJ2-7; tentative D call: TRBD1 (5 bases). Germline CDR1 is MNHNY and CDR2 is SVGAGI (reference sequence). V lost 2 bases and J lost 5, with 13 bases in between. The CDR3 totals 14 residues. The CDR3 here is CASSYVARAHEQYF. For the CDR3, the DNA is TGTGCCAGCAGTTACGTCGCCAGGGCCCACGAGCAGTACTTC.

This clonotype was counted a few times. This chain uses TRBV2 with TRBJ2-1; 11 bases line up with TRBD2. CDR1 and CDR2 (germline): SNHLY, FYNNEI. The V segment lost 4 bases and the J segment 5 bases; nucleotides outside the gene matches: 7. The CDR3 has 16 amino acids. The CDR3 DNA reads TGTGCCAGCAGTGCCCTGACTAGCGGGGCTAACAATGAGCAGTTCTTC. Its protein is CASSALTSGANNEQFF.